These T cell receptor beta chains were read from a single sample in a study of Ad26.COV2.S vaccination and SARS-CoV-2 variants. Assay: immunoSEQ multiplex PCR; the TCRdb copy retains only in-frame clones and omits some. The table has 500,000 or so clones, roughly nine tenths seen once. This specimen consisted of peripheral blood, obtained in a trial of Ad26.COV2.S vaccine versus placebo. The receptors stem from a person between 18 and 59 years old who received the Ad26.COV2.S COVID-19 vaccine or a placebo. Both conserved end residues are trimmed from each CDR3.

J gene: TRBJ1-4; V gene: TRBV6-5; CDR3 protein: ASGRRDRGEKLF
J gene: TRBJ1-4; V gene: TRBV6-5; CDR3 protein: ASSPSFATNEKLF
J gene: TRBJ1-3; V gene: TRBV6-2/TRBV6-3; CDR3 protein: ASSYPTGFGNTIY
J gene: TRBJ1-5; V gene: TRBV2; CDR3 protein: ASSTGTGFYQPQH
J gene: TRBJ1-6; V gene: TRBV6-4; CDR3 protein: ASSDSGANSPLH
J gene: TRBJ1-5; V gene: TRBV6-2/TRBV6-3; CDR3 protein: ASSYLASNQPQH
J gene: TRBJ1-6; V gene: TRBV7-2; CDR3 protein: ASSSSTVESPLH
J gene: TRBJ2-4; V gene: TRBV5-4; CDR3 protein: ASSPRGGLQNIQY
J gene: TRBJ2-1; V gene: TRBV7-3; CDR3 protein: ASSLTGTGEQF
J gene: TRBJ2-3; V gene: TRBV6-4; CDR3 protein: ARTQRGRTDTQY
J gene: TRBJ2-1; V gene: TRBV15; CDR3 protein: ATSRVGAGQSYNEQF
J gene: TRBJ1-2; V gene: TRBV3-1/TRBV3-2; CDR3 protein: ASSPQGDYGYT
J gene: TRBJ1-5; V gene: TRBV7-9; CDR3 protein: ASSLEGGFNQPQH
J gene: TRBJ2-5; V gene: TRBV2; CDR3 protein: ASNGQGGFGETQY
J gene: TRBJ1-4; V gene: TRBV29-1; CDR3 protein: SVGSGFEKLF
J gene: TRBJ1-2; V gene: TRBV29-1; CDR3 protein: SVDRPRGGNYGYT
J gene: TRBJ2-3; V gene: TRBV11-1; CDR3 protein: ASRTITGRATDTQY
J gene: TRBJ1-3; V gene: TRBV3-1/TRBV3-2; CDR3 protein: ASSQEGQAEGNTIY
J gene: TRBJ1-1; V gene: TRBV6-2/TRBV6-3; CDR3 protein: ASSRGYTEAF
J gene: TRBJ2-5; V gene: TRBV30; CDR3 protein: AWRRGGERQTQY
J gene: TRBJ1-1; V gene: TRBV19; CDR3 protein: ASSPHPNTEAF
J gene: TRBJ1-1; V gene: TRBV5-6; CDR3 protein: ASSSTGLYTEAF
J gene: TRBJ2-3; V gene: TRBV6-6; CDR3 protein: ASSTMRGGLGTQY
J gene: TRBJ1-2; V gene: TRBV6-5; CDR3 protein: ASTFDRGENYGYT
J gene: TRBJ1-2; V gene: TRBV7-9; CDR3 protein: ASSLEGHGYT
J gene: TRBJ1-1; V gene: TRBV2; CDR3 protein: ASYKSRGANTEAF
J gene: TRBJ2-3; V gene: TRBV6-2/TRBV6-3; CDR3 protein: ASSYPQAGGSDTQY
J gene: TRBJ1-2; V gene: TRBV28; CDR3 protein: ASSLANYGYT
J gene: TRBJ2-3; V gene: TRBV30; CDR3 protein: AWSLPGGDTQY
J gene: TRBJ1-4; V gene: TRBV7-2; CDR3 protein: ASSSTNEKLF
J gene: TRBJ1-1; V gene: TRBV27; CDR3 protein: ASSFLTPDRANTEAF
J gene: TRBJ2-1; V gene: TRBV19; CDR3 protein: ASSIVASGTWFDEQF
J gene: TRBJ1-1; V gene: TRBV5-8; CDR3 protein: ASSLVAHTEAF
J gene: TRBJ2-1; V gene: TRBV18; CDR3 protein: ASSPSGQGPYNEQF
J gene: TRBJ2-3; V gene: TRBV9; CDR3 protein: ASTGGTTGTDTQY
J gene: TRBJ2-3; V gene: TRBV21-1; CDR3 protein: ASSKDWTTTDTQY
J gene: TRBJ1-1; V gene: TRBV10-3; CDR3 protein: AISARQGLNTEAF
J gene: TRBJ2-1; V gene: TRBV4-3; CDR3 protein: ASSQESGTGASYNEQF
J gene: TRBJ1-4; V gene: TRBV6-5; CDR3 protein: ASSRTTATNEKLF
J gene: TRBJ1-5; V gene: TRBV27; CDR3 protein: ASSFSGGNQPQH
J gene: TRBJ2-7; V gene: TRBV10-3; CDR3 protein: AISRSRDRGYEQY
J gene: TRBJ1-2; V gene: TRBV6-6; CDR3 protein: ASSPAEGVGYT
J gene: TRBJ2-1; V gene: TRBV7-3; CDR3 protein: ASSLIRREGYNEQF
J gene: TRBJ1-2; V gene: TRBV18; CDR3 protein: ASSPDRSNYGYT
J gene: TRBJ1-6; V gene: TRBV28; CDR3 protein: ASTPIPGGNSPLH